Reported below is one T cell receptor beta chain. As yet, its antigen is unknown. The data derive from a study of CD8+CD57+ T cells in acquired aplastic anemia. Study-level information: Isolated CD4+ and CD8+ cells, once sorted, yielded DNA averaging 3.2 ug. Study results and caveats: Statistical testing detected no significant gap in CD8+ Simpson's diversity between patients and controls. Patients and controls turned out to have 25 to 30 CD8+ CDR3 sequences in common.

An expansion of CD8+CD57+ cells by flow cytometry had been shown in patients chosen for sequencing. Germline V gives CDR1 KGHDR, CDR2 SFDVKD. The CDR3 is 14 residues long. The V end was cut by 9 bases, the J end by 8 bases, with 21 bases between. The template used for profiling TCR beta VDJ and CDR3 was genomic DNA. TCRdb independently ran MiXCR on the reads; one entry per CDR3 protein. The sample shows 150,000 or so distinct CDR3 sequences, around half of them seen only once. This receptor was taken from a human donor with aplastic anemia. The source material was sorted CD4+, CD8+, or CD8+CD57+ T cells (not recorded which) from PBMCs. This sequence joins TRBV24-1 and TRBJ1-2; D unresolved. Here the CDR3 DNA reads TGTGCCACCGCAGGTAGGTGGCCTCCCGAAGGCTACACCTTC. Translation gives CATAGRWPPEGYTF.